The rows below give T cell receptor beta chains drawn from one sample of a study of blood T cell repertoires in COVID-19. Using immunoSEQ multiplex PCR, the repertoire was profiled, and TCRdb retains in-frame clones only, with some absent. The table records fewer than 400,000 clones, about nine tenths of them present only once. The sample comprised PBMCs or T cells enriched from blood (not recorded which). Receptors were obtained from a woman under 30 who had recovered from COVID-19. CDR3s include the opening cysteine and the closing phenylalanine or tryptophan. A D gene is named only where the DNA matches it firmly. Clone size is not always given. Where it is, it says once, few, many or a class for expanded clones.

J	V	D	length	size	CDR3	DNA
TRBJ1-2	TRBV10-3	TRBD1	17	.	CAISKSSGTGYFYGYTF	TGTGCCATCAGTAAATCCTCCGGGACAGGATATTTCTATGGCTACACCTTC
TRBJ1-2	TRBV5-4	TRBD1	14	.	CASQNPRTGAGYTF	TGTGCCAGCCAAAACCCCCGGACAGGGGCTGGCTACACCTTC
TRBJ2-7	TRBV7-9	.	16	.	CASSGPPGQLLYEQYF	TGTGCCAGCAGCGGGCCACCGGGACAACTACTCTACGAGCAGTACTTC
TRBJ2-1	TRBV30	.	16	.	CAWSVRVSPRNNEQFF	TGTGCCTGGAGTGTACGAGTCTCCCCCCGAAACAATGAGCAGTTCTTC
TRBJ1-2	TRBV7-2	.	16	.	CASSPKGGLVRDGYTF	TGTGCCAGCAGCCCAAAAGGGGGTTTGGTTCGGGATGGCTACACCTTC
TRBJ2-1	TRBV18	.	15	.	CASSPRPPPGDEQFF	TGTGCCAGCTCACCACGTCCCCCCCCAGGGGATGAGCAGTTCTTC
TRBJ1-2	TRBV5-1	.	14	.	CASSLSLDTNGYTF	TGCGCCAGCAGCTTAAGTCTGGACACAAATGGCTACACCTTC
TRBJ2-5	TRBV2	.	14	.	CASSGGTPGETQYF	TGTGCCAGCAGTGGCGGGACCCCTGGGGAGACCCAGTACTTC
TRBJ2-4	TRBV12-3/TRBV12-4	TRBD2	13	.	CATTGLAAHIQYF	TGTGCCACTACGGGACTAGCGGCCCACATTCAGTACTTC
TRBJ2-3	TRBV20-1	TRBD2	13	few	CSASGTITDTQYF	TGCAGTGCTAGTGGGACTATCACAGATACGCAGTATTTT
TRBJ1-5	TRBV2	.	15	.	CASSEARGGNQPQHF	TGTGCCAGCAGTGAAGCTAGAGGAGGCAATCAGCCCCAGCATTTT
TRBJ2-3	TRBV7-6	.	17	.	CASSLAGRRGGSDTQYF	TGTGCCAGCAGCTTAGCGGGACGGAGGGGGGGCTCAGATACGCAGTATTTT
TRBJ1-6	TRBV4-3	TRBD1	15	.	CASSPGDSLYSPLHF	TGCGCCAGCAGCCCAGGGGACAGTTTGTATTCACCCCTCCACTTT
TRBJ2-7	TRBV7-9	.	12	.	CASSTRKDEQYF	TGTGCCAGCAGCACCAGGAAGGACGAGCAGTACTTC
TRBJ2-2	TRBV7-6	TRBD2	16	.	CASSLLSGGNTGELFF	TGTGCCAGCAGCTTATTGAGCGGGGGAAACACCGGGGAGCTGTTTTTT
TRBJ1-6	TRBV11-2	TRBD1	14	.	CASSLDRGPSPLHF	TGTGCCAGCAGCTTAGACAGGGGGCCTTCACCCCTCCACTTT
TRBJ2-3	TRBV30	.	11	.	CAYKRADTQYF	TGTGCCTACAAGAGGGCAGATACGCAGTATTTT
TRBJ2-6	TRBV18	.	17	.	CASSGTDSRSGANVLTF	TGTGCCAGCTCAGGCACGGACAGCCGCTCTGGGGCCAACGTCCTGACTTTC
TRBJ2-2	TRBV6-5	.	13	.	CASSLLNAGELFF	TGTGCCAGCAGTCTCTTAAATGCCGGGGAGCTGTTTTTT
TRBJ2-5	TRBV5-1	.	16	.	CASSFLPIRSGETQYF	TGCGCCAGCAGCTTTCTTCCCATTAGGTCGGGTGAGACCCAGTACTTC
TRBJ1-5	TRBV30	.	13	.	CAWSYGENQPQHF	TGTGCCTGGAGTTACGGGGAAAATCAGCCCCAGCATTTT
TRBJ1-1	TRBV2	.	15	.	CASSGEGYPGTEAFF	TGTGCCAGCAGTGGGGAGGGTTATCCGGGCACTGAAGCTTTCTTT
TRBJ1-2	TRBV2	TRBD1	12	once	CASRVQGVGYTF	TGTGCCAGCAGGGTACAGGGGGTCGGCTACACCTTC
TRBJ1-3	TRBV6-6	TRBD1	11	.	CAIAHGTAIYF	TGTGCCATCGCTCACGGGACAGCTATATATTTT
TRBJ1-1	TRBV5-5	TRBD1	15	.	CASSLFQGANTEAFF	TGTGCCAGCAGCTTGTTTCAGGGGGCGAACACTGAAGCTTTCTTT
TRBJ1-1	TRBV7-9	TRBD1	14	.	CASSETTGVPEAFF	TGTGCCAGCAGCGAAACCACAGGGGTTCCTGAAGCTTTCTTT
TRBJ2-7	TRBV19	.	14	.	CASSTIQGLYEQYF	TGTGCCAGTAGTACGATACAGGGTCTCTACGAGCAGTACTTC
TRBJ1-2	TRBV5-1	TRBD1	14	.	CASSLDRGNYGYTF	TGCGCCAGCAGCTTGGACAGGGGCAACTATGGCTACACCTTC
TRBJ2-2	TRBV7-2	.	13	.	CASSLVAGGELFF	TGTGCCAGCAGCTTAGTAGCTGGCGGGGAGCTGTTTTTT
TRBJ2-3	TRBV3-1/TRBV3-2	TRBD2	20	.	CASRLDLQLAGRKRTDTQYF	TGTGCCAGCAGACTAGATCTTCAGCTAGCGGGAAGAAAACGCACAGATACGCAGTATTTT
TRBJ2-1	TRBV7-2	.	14	.	CASGLTTDYNEQFF	TGTGCCAGCGGACTCACGACGGACTACAATGAGCAGTTCTTC
TRBJ1-5	TRBV9	TRBD1	14	.	CASSPGQGGQPQHF	TGTGCCAGCAGCCCCGGACAGGGGGGACAGCCCCAGCATTTT
TRBJ1-4	TRBV5-1	.	16	.	CASSLQGGQGNEKLFF	TGCGCCAGCAGCCTACAAGGGGGTCAGGGGAATGAAAAACTGTTTTTT
TRBJ1-6	TRBV7-8	TRBD1	15	.	CASSPTGGRYSPLHF	TGTGCCAGCAGTCCTACAGGGGGCCGATATTCACCCCTCCACTTT
TRBJ1-1	TRBV27	.	13	.	CASSLRRDTEAFF	TGTGCCAGCAGTTTACGCAGGGACACTGAAGCTTTCTTT
TRBJ1-2	TRBV9	TRBD1	14	.	CASSARGQGFGYTF	TGTGCCAGCAGCGCCCGGGGACAGGGCTTCGGCTACACCTTC
TRBJ1-2	TRBV19	TRBD1	16	.	CASSNRPGQGRWGYTF	TGTGCCAGTAGCAACCGCCCCGGACAGGGTCGATGGGGCTACACCTTC
TRBJ1-3	TRBV5-5	.	14	.	CASSLLISGNTIYF	TGTGCCAGCAGCTTATTAATCTCTGGAAACACCATATATTTT
TRBJ1-1	TRBV7-8	.	14	.	CASSFGYSNTEAFF	TGTGCCAGCAGCTTCGGGTATTCGAACACTGAAGCTTTCTTT
TRBJ1-5	TRBV4-2	.	11	.	CASSQCGGRHF	TGTGCCAGCAGCCAGTGCGGGGGCAGGCATTTT
TRBJ2-7	TRBV3-1/TRBV3-2	.	15	.	CASSQDTLRVKEQYF	TGTGCCAGCAGCCAAGATACCTTGAGGGTTAAGGAGCAGTACTTC
TRBJ2-7	TRBV19	TRBD2	16	medium-sized	CASSIAGTPGTIEQYF	TGTGCCAGTAGTATAGCCGGAACTCCCGGGACTATCGAGCAGTACTTC
TRBJ2-3	TRBV5-6	TRBD2	15	.	CASSLAERGADTQYF	TGTGCCAGCAGCTTGGCTGAGCGGGGAGCAGATACGCAGTATTTT
TRBJ1-1	TRBV27	.	13	once	CASSLSGGTEAFF	TGTGCCAGCAGTTTATCGGGCGGGACTGAAGCTTTCTTT
TRBJ1-1	TRBV19	TRBD1	13	.	CASRQGVNTEAFF	TGTGCCAGTCGACAGGGGGTGAACACTGAAGCTTTCTTT
TRBJ2-7	TRBV7-9	.	12	.	CASSLQGWEQYF	TGTGCCAGCAGCTTACAGGGTTGGGAGCAGTACTTC
TRBJ2-5	TRBV4-3	.	16	.	CASSQFLDNLAETQYF	TGCGCCAGCAGCCAGTTCCTAGATAACCTGGCGGAGACCCAGTACTTC
TRBJ2-1	TRBV4-1	.	15	.	CASSRSGSSYNEQFF	TGCGCCAGCAGCCGTAGCGGAAGCTCCTACAATGAGCAGTTCTTC
TRBJ1-4	TRBV28	TRBD1	15	.	CASSRAGQEGEKLFF	TGTGCCAGCAGTCGAGCGGGACAGGAAGGTGAAAAACTGTTTTTT
TRBJ1-2	TRBV19	TRBD1	13	.	CASRPQGIYGYTF	TGTGCCAGTAGGCCACAGGGGATCTATGGCTACACCTTC
TRBJ2-6	TRBV3-1/TRBV3-2	.	15	.	CASSQPYSGANVLTF	TGTGCCAGCAGCCAGCCCTACTCTGGGGCCAACGTCCTGACTTTC
TRBJ2-1	TRBV4-3	TRBD2	13	.	CASSPGTSFEQFF	TGCGCCAGCAGCCCAGGGACTAGCTTTGAGCAGTTCTTC
TRBJ1-6	TRBV28	TRBD1	15	.	CASSRWDSINSPLHF	TGTGCCAGCAGTCGATGGGACAGCATTAATTCACCCCTCCACTTT
TRBJ1-1	TRBV7-2	TRBD1	14	once	CASSPTGPNTEAFF	TGTGCCAGCAGCCCGACAGGGCCGAACACTGAAGCTTTCTTT